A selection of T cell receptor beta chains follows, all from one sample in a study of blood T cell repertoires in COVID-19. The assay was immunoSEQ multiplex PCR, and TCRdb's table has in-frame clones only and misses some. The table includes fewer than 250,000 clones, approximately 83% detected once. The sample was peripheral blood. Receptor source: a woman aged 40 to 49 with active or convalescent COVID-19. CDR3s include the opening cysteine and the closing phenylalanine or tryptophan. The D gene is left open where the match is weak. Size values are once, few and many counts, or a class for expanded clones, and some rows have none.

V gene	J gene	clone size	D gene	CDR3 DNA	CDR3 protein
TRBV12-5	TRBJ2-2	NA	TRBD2	TGTGCTAGTGGTTTGGTAATAAGCGGGGGGCCCAACACCGGGGAGCTGTTTTTT	CASGLVISGGPNTGELFF
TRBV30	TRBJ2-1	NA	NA	TGTGCCTGGAGTCCCCCCGGCGGGACCTACAATGAGCAGTTCTTC	CAWSPPGGTYNEQFF
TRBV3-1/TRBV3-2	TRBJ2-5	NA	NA	TGTGCCAGCAGCCAAGACCCAGGGTTCGATCGGGAGACCCAGTACTTC	CASSQDPGFDRETQYF
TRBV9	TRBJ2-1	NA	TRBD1	TGTGCCAGCAGCGTATCTCCGGGACAGGGGGCTTACAATGAGCAGTTCTTC	CASSVSPGQGAYNEQFF
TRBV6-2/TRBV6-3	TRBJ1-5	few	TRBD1	TGTGCCAGCAGTTACTCCCCGGACAGGGTTGGCAATCAGCCCCAGCATTTT	CASSYSPDRVGNQPQHF
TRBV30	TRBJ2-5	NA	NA	TGTGCCTGGAGTGTACGGAGCAGGGGCAAGGAGACCCAGTACTTC	CAWSVRSRGKETQYF
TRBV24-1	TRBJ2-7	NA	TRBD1	TGTGCCACCAGTCTACAGGGGGAGGAGCAGTACTTC	CATSLQGEEQYF
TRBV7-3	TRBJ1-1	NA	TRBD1	TGTGCCAGCAGCATAGGACAGGCCAACACTGAAGCTTTCTTT	CASSIGQANTEAFF
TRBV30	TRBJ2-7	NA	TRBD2	TGTGCCTGGAGTGTTTCGACTAGCGGGAGATGGTACGAGCAGTACTTC	CAWSVSTSGRWYEQYF
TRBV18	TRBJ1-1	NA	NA	TGTGCCAGCTCACCACGCGGGAACACTGAAGCTTTCTTT	CASSPRGNTEAFF
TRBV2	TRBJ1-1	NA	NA	TGTGCCAGCAGCCCGGTGGGGGGAAACACTGAAGCTTTCTTT	CASSPVGGNTEAFF
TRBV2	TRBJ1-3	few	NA	TGTGCCAGTCTCCCAGTTGACTCTGGAAACACCATATATTTT	CASLPVDSGNTIYF
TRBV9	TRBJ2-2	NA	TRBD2	TGTGCCAGCAGCGTATCTGGGACTAGCGGGAAGTACACCGGGGAGCTGTTTTTT	CASSVSGTSGKYTGELFF
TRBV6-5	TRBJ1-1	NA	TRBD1	TGTGCCAGCAGGCCGGGACAGGGTTTGTACACTGAAGCTTTCTTT	CASRPGQGLYTEAFF
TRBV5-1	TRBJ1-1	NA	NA	TGCGCCAGCAGCGATCTAGGCCGAACAGGGACTGAAGCTTTCTTT	CASSDLGRTGTEAFF
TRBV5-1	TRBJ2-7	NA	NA	TGCGCCAGCAGCTTGGTGGCTTACGAGCAGTACTTC	CASSLVAYEQYF
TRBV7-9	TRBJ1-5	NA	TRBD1	TGTGCCAGCAGCAACCGGGACAGGGGAAGCAATCAGCCCCAGCATTTT	CASSNRDRGSNQPQHF
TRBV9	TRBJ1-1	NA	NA	TGTGCCAGCAGCCCGAGTCCGGGCCGGGAGGTTTTCTTT	CASSPSPGREVFF
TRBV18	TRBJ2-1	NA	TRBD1	TGTGCCAGCTCCGAGGGACAGGGGTTCGACAATGAGCAGTTCTTC	CASSEGQGFDNEQFF
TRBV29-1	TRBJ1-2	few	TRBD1	TGCAGCGGGGACAGTTTGGTTAGGTATGGCTACACCTTC	CSGDSLVRYGYTF
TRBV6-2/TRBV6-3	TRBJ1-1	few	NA	TGTGCCAGCAGTTACAGGGGCGCCACCACTGAAGCTTTCTTT	CASSYRGATTEAFF
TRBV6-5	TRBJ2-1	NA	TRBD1	TGTGCCAGCAGGAAACAGGGGATCAATGAGCAGTTCTTC	CASRKQGINEQFF
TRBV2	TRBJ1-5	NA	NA	TGTGCCAGCGGGACGGGGGGCAATCAGCCCCAGCATTTT	CASGTGGNQPQHF
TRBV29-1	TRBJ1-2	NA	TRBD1	TGCAGCGTCCTGACAGGGGGAAACTATGGCTACACCTTC	CSVLTGGNYGYTF
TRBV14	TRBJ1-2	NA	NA	TGTGCCAGCAGCCAAGATGTACAGGAGTTCTATGGCTACACCTTC	CASSQDVQEFYGYTF
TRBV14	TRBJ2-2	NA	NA	TGTGCCAGCAGCCAGTGGAACAGGGTTAGCACCGGGGAGCTGTTTTTT	CASSQWNRVSTGELFF
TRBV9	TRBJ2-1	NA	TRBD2	TGTGCCAGCAATACCGGGACTAGCGTCGTTCTTAGCTCCTACAATGAGCAGTTCTTC	CASNTGTSVVLSSYNEQFF
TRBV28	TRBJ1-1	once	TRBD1	TGTGCCAGCAGTCCTCTCGGGACAGCGAACACTGAAGCTTTCTTT	CASSPLGTANTEAFF
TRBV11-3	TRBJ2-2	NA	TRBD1	TGTGCCAGCAGCTTAGATAGGGGGCGCATCGGGGAGCTGTTTTTT	CASSLDRGRIGELFF
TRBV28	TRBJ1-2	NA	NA	TGTGCCAGCAGCTCCAGGGGCGTCTATGGCTACACCTTC	CASSSRGVYGYTF
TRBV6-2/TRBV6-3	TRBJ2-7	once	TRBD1	TGTGCCAGCAGTTACTGGGGACAGGGGGCCGGCGAGCAGTACTTC	CASSYWGQGAGEQYF
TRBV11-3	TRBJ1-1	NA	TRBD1	TGTGCCAGCAGCCGGACAGGAAACACTGAAGCTTTCTTT	CASSRTGNTEAFF
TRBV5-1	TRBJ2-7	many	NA	TGCGCCAGCAGCTTGGCCTACGGGAGTGGTTCCTACGAGCAGTACTTC	CASSLAYGSGSYEQYF
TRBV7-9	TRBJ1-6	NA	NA	TGTGCCACCCAGCTTTTTCAGGGTATAATTTCCAATTCACCCCTCCACTTT	CATQLFQGIISNSPLHF
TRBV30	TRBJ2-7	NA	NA	TGTGCCTGGAGTGACTCCGGTTACGAGCAGTACTTC	CAWSDSGYEQYF
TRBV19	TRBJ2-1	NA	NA	TGTGCCAGTAGTATTACGGGGAGCTCCTACAATGAGCAGTTCTTC	CASSITGSSYNEQFF
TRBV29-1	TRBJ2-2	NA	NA	TGCAGCGTTGAAGATCCGGGGTATAACACCGGGGAGCTGTTTTTT	CSVEDPGYNTGELFF
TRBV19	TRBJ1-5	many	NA	TGTGCCAGTAGTATAAGGGCGGGCTATCAGCCCCAGCATTTT	CASSIRAGYQPQHF
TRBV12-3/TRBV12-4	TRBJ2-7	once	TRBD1	TGTGCCAGCAGTCGGGACAGAGCCTACGAGCAGTACTTC	CASSRDRAYEQYF
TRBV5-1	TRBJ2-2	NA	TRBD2	TGCGCCAGCAGCCGCGGGGGAGGCTTGAACACCGGGGAGCTGTTTTTT	CASSRGGGLNTGELFF
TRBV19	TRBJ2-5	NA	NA	TGTGCCAGTAGTTCTTGGGCCCGGGACACTCAAGAGACCCAGTACTTC	CASSSWARDTQETQYF
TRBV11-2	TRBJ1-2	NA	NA	TGTGCCAGCAGCCGCGGACAGAACTATGGCTACACCTTC	CASSRGQNYGYTF
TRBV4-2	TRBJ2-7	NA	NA	TGTGCCAGCAGCCAAGATACAACCTACGAGCAGTACTTC	CASSQDTTYEQYF
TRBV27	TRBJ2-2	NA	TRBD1	TGTGCCAGCAGTAAGGACAGGGGTAGGACCGGGGAGCTGTTTTTT	CASSKDRGRTGELFF
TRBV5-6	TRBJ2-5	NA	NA	TGTGCCAGCAGCTTTCAGGGTAGCCAAGAGACCCAGTACTTC	CASSFQGSQETQYF
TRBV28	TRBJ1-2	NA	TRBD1	TGTGCCAGCAGTAGGGACAGGGTGGCCTATGGCTACACCTTC	CASSRDRVAYGYTF